This T cell receptor beta chain came from a study of blood T cell repertoires in COVID-19. Trimming took 1 base from V and 2 from J, leaving 15 bases between them. The CDR3 contains 17 residues. Germline V lookup: CDR1 MDHEN, CDR2 SYDVKM. Original analysis: Amplified reference gene primers provided the basis for estimating nucleated cell counts. Profiling relied on immunoSEQ multiplex PCR, and the TCRdb table lists in-frame clones only, not all of them. The V and J calls and the clone size are those of that table, but D and trimming were determined from the DNA. The sample lists 75,000 to 90,000 clones, around nine tenths occurring once.

This receptor was identified in a man aged 50 to 60 with active or convalescent COVID-19. The sample comprised peripheral blood. The chain recombines TRBV28 with TRBJ1-5; D is unclear. The CDR3 protein is CASSLFEGGGGNQPQHF. As DNA, the CDR3 is TGTGCCAGCAGTTTATTCGAAGGTGGTGGAGGCAATCAGCCCCAGCATTTT.